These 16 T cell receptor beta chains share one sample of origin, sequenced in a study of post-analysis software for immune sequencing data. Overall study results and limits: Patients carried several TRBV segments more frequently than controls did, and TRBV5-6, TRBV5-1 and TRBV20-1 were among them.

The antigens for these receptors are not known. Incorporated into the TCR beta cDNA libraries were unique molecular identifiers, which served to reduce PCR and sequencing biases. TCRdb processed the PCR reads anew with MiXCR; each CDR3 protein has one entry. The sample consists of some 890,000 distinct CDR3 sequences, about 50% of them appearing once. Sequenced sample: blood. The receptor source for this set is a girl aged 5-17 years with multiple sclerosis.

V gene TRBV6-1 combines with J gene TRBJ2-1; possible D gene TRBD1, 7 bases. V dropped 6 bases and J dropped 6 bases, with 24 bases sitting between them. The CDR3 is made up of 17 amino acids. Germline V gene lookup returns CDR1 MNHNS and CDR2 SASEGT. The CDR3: CASSSPTLGTAGNEQFF. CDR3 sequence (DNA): TGTGCCAGCAGCTCACCTACCCTCGGGACAGCGGGCAATGAGCAGTTCTTC.

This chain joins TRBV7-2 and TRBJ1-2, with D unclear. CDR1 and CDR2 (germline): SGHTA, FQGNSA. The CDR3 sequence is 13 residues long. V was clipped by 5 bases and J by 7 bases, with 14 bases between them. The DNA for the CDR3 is TGTGCCAGCAGCATTGGGTGGATTCCTGGCTACACCTTC. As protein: CASSIGWIPGYTF.

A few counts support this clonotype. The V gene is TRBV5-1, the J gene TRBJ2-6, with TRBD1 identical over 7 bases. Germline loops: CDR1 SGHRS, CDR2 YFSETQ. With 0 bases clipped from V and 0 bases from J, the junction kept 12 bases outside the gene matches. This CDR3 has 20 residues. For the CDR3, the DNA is TGCGCCAGCAGCTTGGGACAGGGCAATCGGAGATACTCTGGGGCCAACGTCCTGACTTTC. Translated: CASSLGQGNRRYSGANVLTF.

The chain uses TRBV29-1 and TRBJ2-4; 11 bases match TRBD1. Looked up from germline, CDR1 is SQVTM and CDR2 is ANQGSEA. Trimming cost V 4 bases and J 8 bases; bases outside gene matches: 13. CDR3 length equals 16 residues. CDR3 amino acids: CSVGPRTGGEKDIQYF. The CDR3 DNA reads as TGCAGCGTTGGCCCCCGGACAGGGGGCGAGAAGGACATTCAGTACTTC.

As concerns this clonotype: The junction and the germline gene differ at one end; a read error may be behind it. CDR3 nucleotide sequence: TGTGTCAGCAGCTGGGGGTGGAGACAGGGTCCCTACGAGCAGTACTTC. Translated, it gives CVSSWGWRQGPYEQYF. The chain combines TRBV12-3 or TRBV12-4 with TRBJ2-7, with 7 bases fitting TRBD1. The CDR3 loop spans 16 amino acids.

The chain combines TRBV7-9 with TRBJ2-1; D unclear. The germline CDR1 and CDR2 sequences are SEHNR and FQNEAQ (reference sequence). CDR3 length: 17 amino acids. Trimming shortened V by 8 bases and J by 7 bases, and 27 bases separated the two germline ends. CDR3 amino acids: CASRLGGTGALWNEQFF. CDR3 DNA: TGTGCCAGCCGACTTGGTGGAACGGGCGCTCTATGGAATGAGCAGTTCTTC. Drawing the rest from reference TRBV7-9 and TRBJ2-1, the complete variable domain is DTGVSQNPRHKITKRGQNVTFRCDPISEHNRLYWYRQTLGQGPEFLTYFQNEAQLEKSRLLSDRFSAERPKGSFSTLEIQRTEQGDSAMYLCASRLGGTGALWNEQFFGPGTRLTVL.

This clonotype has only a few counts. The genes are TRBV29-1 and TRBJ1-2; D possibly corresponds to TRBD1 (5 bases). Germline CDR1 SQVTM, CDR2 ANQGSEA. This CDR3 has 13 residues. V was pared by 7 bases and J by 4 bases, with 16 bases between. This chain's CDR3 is CSASVTEFYGYTF. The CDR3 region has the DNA TGCAGCGCCTCAGTGACAGAGTTCTATGGCTACACCTTC.

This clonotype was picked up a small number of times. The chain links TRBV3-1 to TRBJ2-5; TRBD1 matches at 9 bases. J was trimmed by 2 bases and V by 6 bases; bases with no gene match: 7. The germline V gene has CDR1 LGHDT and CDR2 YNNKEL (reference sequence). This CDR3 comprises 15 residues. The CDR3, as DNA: TGTGCCAGCAGATCTTGGACAGGGGCTCAAGAGACCCAGTACTTC. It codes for CASRSWTGAQETQYF.

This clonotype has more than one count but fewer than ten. Here the CDR3 DNA reads TGTGCCAGCAGCGACCCCAGGGACGGGTTGTTCTTC. It yields the protein CASSDPRDGLFF. The rearrangement uses TRBV7-9 and TRBJ2-1; possibly TRBD1 or TRBD2 for D (5 bases each). V was shortened by 5 bases and J by 15 bases, with 17 bases between the two germline ends. The CDR3 runs to 12 residues. Germline V gene data show CDR1 as SEHNR and CDR2 as FQNEAQ (reference sequence).

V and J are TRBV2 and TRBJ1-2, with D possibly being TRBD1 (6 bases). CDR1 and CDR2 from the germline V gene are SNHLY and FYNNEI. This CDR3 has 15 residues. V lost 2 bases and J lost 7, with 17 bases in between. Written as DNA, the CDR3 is TGTGCCAGCAGTGAAAGGTCAGGGGACTATGGTGGCTACACCTTC. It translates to CASSERSGDYGGYTF.

CDR3 in DNA: TGCAGCGCCCCTAATGGTGCTCCCTACCCGTATGGCTACACCTTC. Its protein is CSAPNGAPYPYGYTF. The chain joins TRBV29-1 to TRBJ1-2; D is unclear. Germline CDR1 reads SQVTM; CDR2 reads ANQGSEA. This CDR3 comprises 15 residues. V was trimmed by 7 bases and J by 5 bases, leaving 23 bases between them.

The CDR3 loop reads CASSVLSGGAGNEQFF. The CDR3 nucleotides are TGTGCCAGCAGCGTACTTAGCGGGGGGGCCGGTAATGAGCAGTTCTTC. The chain carries TRBV9 and TRBJ2-1, with 11 bases identical to TRBD2. CDR3 length: 16 residues. V trimming: 1 base; J trimming: 7 bases; junction bases outside the gene matches: 7. CDR1 and CDR2 (germline): SGDLS, YYNGEE.

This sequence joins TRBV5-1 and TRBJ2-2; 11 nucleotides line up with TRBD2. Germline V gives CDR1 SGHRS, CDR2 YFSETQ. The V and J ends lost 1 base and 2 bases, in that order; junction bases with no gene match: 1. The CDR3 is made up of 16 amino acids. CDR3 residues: CASSLTSGGNTGELFF. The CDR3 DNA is TGCGCCAGCAGCTTGACTAGCGGGGGAAACACCGGGGAGCTGTTTTTT. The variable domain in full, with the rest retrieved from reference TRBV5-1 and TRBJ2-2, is KAGVTQTPRYLIKTRGQQVTLSCSPISGHRSVSWYQQTPGQGLQFLFEYFSETQRNKGNFPGRFSGRQFSNSRSEMNVSTLELGDSALYLCASSLTSGGNTGELFFGEGSRLTVL.

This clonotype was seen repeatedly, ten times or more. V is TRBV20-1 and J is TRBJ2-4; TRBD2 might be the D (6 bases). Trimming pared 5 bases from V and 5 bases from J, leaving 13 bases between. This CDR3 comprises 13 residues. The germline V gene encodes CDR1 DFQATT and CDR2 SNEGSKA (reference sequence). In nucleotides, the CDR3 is TGCAGTGCTCCCGAGGTAGCGGAAAACATTCAGTACTTC. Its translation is CSAPEVAENIQYF.

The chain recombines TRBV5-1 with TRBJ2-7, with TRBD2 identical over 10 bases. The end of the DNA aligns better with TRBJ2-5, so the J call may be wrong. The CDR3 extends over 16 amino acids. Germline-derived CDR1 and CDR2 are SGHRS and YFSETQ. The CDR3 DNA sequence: TGCGCCAGCAGCTTGTCGTCTAGCGGGAGTGGAGAGACCCAGTACTTC. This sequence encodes CASSLSSSGSGETQYF.

The CDR3 nucleotides read TGTGCCAGCAGTCTAGACCTCAGTGGTTTCCTATATGGCTACACCTTC. Translating gives CASSLDLSGFLYGYTF. This chain joins TRBV12-3 or TRBV12-4 and TRBJ1-2; unclear D gene. V gave up 5 bases and J gave up 5 bases, with 21 bases separating them. The CDR3 sequence is 16 residues long.